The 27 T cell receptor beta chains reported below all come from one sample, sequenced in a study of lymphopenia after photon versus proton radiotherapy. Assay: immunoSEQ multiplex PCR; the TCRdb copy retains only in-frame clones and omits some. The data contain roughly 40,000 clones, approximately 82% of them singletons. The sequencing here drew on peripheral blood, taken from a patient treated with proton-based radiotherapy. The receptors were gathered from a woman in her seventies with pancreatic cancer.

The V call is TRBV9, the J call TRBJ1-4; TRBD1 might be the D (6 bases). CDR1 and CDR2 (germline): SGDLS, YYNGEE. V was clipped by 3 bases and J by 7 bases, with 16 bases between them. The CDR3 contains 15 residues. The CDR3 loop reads CASSADGGLGEKLFF. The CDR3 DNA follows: TGTGCCAGCAGCGCCGACGGGGGGCTGGGTGAAAAACTGTTTTTT.

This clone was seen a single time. DNA of the CDR3: TGTGCCAGCAGGGGCCTCTATGGCTACACCTTC. Its protein product is CASRGLYGYTF. The genes are TRBV27 and TRBJ1-2; no definite D call. Trimming took 6 bases from V and 4 from J, leaving 6 bases between them. The germline gives CDR1 MNHEY, CDR2 SMNVEV (reference sequence). The CDR3 sequence is 11 residues long.

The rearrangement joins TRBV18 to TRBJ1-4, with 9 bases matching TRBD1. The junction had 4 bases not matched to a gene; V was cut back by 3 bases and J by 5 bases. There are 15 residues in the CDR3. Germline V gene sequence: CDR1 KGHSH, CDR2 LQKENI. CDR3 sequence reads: CASSPTGTGNEKLFF. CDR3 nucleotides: TGTGCCAGCTCACCCACTGGGACAGGGAATGAAAAACTGTTTTTT.

The CDR3 spells CASSAPGPAYNEQFF. In DNA form, the CDR3 reads TGTGCCAGCAGCGCTCCGGGACCGGCCTACAATGAGCAGTTCTTC. The V and J genes are TRBV9 and TRBJ2-1; tentatively, D is TRBD1 or TRBD2 (5 bases each). V was trimmed by 3 bases and J by 2 bases, leaving 12 bases between them. The CDR3 totals 15 residues. The germline V gene encodes CDR1 SGDLS and CDR2 YYNGEE.

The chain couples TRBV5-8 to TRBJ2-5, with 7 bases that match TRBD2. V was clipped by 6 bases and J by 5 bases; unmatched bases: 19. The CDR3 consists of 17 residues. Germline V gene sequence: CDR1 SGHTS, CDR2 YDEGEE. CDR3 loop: CASMGGIWRETYETQYF. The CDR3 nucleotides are TGTGCCAGCATGGGGGGGATTTGGCGGGAGACTTACGAGACCCAGTACTTC.

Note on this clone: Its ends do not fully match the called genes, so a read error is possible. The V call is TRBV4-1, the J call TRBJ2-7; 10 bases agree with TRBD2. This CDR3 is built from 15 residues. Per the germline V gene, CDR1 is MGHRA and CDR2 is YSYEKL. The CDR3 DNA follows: TGCGCCAGCACCCAAGAACTAGCGGGGTTCTACGAGCAGTACTTC. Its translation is CASTQELAGFYEQYF.

In nucleotides, the CDR3 is TGTGCCAGCAACGGCGGGACAGGCTCCTACGAGCAGTACTTC. It is translated as CASNGGTGSYEQYF. The chain uses TRBV28 and TRBJ2-7, with 8 positions matching TRBD1. V trimming: 7 bases; J trimming: 0 bases; junction bases outside the gene matches: 5. Germline CDR1 is MDHEN and CDR2 is SYDVKM. The CDR3 is 14 amino acids.

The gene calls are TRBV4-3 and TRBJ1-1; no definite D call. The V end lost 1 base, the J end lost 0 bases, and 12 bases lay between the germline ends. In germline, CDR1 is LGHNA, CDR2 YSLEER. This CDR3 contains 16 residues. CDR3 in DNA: TGCGCCAGCAGCCAAGCATCTGTGGGGTTGAACACTGAAGCTTTCTTT. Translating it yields CASSQASVGLNTEAFF.

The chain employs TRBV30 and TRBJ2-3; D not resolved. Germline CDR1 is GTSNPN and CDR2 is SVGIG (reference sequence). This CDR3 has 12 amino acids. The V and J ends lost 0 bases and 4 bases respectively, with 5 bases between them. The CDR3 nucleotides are TGTGCCTGGAGTGTTACCGCAGATACGCAGTATTTT. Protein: CAWSVTADTQYF. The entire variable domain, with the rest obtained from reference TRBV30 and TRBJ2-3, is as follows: SQTIHQWPATLVQPVGSPLSLECTVEGTSNPNLYWYRQAAGRGLQLLFYSVGIGQISSEVPQNLSASRPQDRQFILSSKKLLLSDSGFYLCAWSVTADTQYFGPGTRLTVL.

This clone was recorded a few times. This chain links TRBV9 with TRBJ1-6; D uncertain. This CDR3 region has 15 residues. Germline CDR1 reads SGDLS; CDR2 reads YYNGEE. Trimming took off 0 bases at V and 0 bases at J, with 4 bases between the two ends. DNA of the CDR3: TGTGCCAGCAGCGTAGGGAACTCCTATAATTCACCCCTCCACTTT. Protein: CASSVGNSYNSPLHF. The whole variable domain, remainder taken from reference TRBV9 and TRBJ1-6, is DSGVTQTPKHLITATGQRVTLRCSPRSGDLSVYWYQQSLDQGLQFLIQYYNGEERAKGNILERFSAQQFPDLHSELNLSSLELGDSALYFCASSVGNSYNSPLHFGNGTRLTVT.

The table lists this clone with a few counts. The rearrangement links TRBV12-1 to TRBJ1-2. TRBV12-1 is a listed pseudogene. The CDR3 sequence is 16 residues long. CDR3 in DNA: TGTGCCAGCAGCTTTGATGCCCGCCGATACGCTTATGGCTACACCTTC. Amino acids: CASSFDARRYAYGYTF.

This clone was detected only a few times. This CDR3 reads CASGASGLGTQYF. CDR3 coding DNA: TGTGCTAGTGGTGCCTCGGGACTAGGCACGCAGTATTTT. The V and J genes are TRBV12-5 and TRBJ2-3; 8 nucleotides agree with TRBD2. The CDR3 is made up of 13 amino acids. The V segment lost 5 bases and the J segment 9 bases; nucleotides outside the gene matches: 7. Germline V gene sequence: CDR1 LGHNT, CDR2 FRNRAP. Full variable domain (missing parts from reference TRBV12-5 and TRBJ2-3): DARVTQTPRHKVTEMGQEVTMRCQPILGHNTVFWYRQTMMQGLELLAYFRNRAPLDDSGMPKDRFSAEMPDATLATLKIQPSEPRDSAVYFCASGASGLGTQYFGPGTRLTVL.

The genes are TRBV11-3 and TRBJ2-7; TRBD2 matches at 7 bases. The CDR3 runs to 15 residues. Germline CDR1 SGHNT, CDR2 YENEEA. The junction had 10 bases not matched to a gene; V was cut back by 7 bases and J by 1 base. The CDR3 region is CASIQRRELSYEQYF. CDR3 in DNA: TGTGCCAGCATCCAGAGGCGGGAGTTATCCTACGAGCAGTACTTC. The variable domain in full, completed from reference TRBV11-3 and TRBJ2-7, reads EAGVVQSPRYKIIEKKQPVAFWCNPISGHNTLYWYLQNLGQGPELLIRYENEEAVDDSQLPKDRFSAERLKGVDSTLKIQPAELGDSAVYLCASIQRRELSYEQYFGPGTRLTVT.

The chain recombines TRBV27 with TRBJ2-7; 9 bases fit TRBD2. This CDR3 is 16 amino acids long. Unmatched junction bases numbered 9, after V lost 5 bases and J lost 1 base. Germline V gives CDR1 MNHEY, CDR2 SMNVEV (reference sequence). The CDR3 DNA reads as TGTGCCAGCAGTCAGCGTTCTAGCGGGATTTCCTACGAGCAGTACTTC. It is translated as CASSQRSSGISYEQYF.

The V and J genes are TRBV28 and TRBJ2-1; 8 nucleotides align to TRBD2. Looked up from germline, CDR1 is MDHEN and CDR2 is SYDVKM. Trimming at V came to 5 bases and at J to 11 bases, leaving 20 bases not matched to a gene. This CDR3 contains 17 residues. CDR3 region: CASSAPTSGTSTMKQFF. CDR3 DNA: TGTGCCAGCAGTGCGCCGACCTCCGGGACTAGTACAATGAAGCAGTTCTTC.

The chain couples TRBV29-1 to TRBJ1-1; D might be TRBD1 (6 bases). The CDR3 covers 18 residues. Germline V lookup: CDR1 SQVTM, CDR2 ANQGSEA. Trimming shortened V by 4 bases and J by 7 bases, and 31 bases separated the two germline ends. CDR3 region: CSVAGGPSSLSNNLEAFF. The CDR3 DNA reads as TGCAGCGTTGCTGGGGGGCCCTCTAGCCTCAGCAATAACCTTGAAGCTTTCTTT.

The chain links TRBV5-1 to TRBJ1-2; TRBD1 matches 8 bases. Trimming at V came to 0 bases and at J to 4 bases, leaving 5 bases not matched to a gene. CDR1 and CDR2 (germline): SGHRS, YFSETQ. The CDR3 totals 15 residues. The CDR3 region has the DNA TGCGCCAGCAGCTTGGACGGACAGGGCCTCTATGGCTACACCTTC. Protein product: CASSLDGQGLYGYTF.

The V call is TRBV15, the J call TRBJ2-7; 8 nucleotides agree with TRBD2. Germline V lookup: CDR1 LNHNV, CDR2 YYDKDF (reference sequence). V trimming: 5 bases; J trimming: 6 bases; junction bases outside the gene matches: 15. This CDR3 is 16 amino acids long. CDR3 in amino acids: CATSYSSSGYLAEQYF. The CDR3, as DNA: TGTGCCACCAGCTATTCCTCTAGCGGGTACCTGGCCGAGCAGTACTTC.

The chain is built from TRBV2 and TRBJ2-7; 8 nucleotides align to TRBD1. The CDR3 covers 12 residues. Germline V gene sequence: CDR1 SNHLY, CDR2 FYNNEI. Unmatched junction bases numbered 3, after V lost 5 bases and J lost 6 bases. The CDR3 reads CASSQGTGEQYF. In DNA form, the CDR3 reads TGTGCCAGCAGTCAAGGGACAGGCGAGCAGTACTTC. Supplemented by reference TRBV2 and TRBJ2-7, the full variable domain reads EPEVTQTPSHQVTQMGQEVILRCVPISNHLYFYWYRQILGQKVEFLVSFYNNEISEKSEIFDDQFSVERPDGSNFTLKIRSTKLEDSAMYFCASSQGTGEQYFGPGTRLTVT.

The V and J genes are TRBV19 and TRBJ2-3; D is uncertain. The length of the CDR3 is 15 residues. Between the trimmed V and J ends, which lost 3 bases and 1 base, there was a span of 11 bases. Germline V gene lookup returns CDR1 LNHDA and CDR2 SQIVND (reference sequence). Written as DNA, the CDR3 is TGTGCCAGTAGTATGATGGGTTCTGGCACAGATACGCAGTATTTT. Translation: CASSMMGSGTDTQYF.

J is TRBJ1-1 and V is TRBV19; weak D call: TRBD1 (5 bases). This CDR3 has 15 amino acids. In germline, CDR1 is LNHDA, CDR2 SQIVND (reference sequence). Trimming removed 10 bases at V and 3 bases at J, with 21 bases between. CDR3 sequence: CATIFRASRDTEAFF. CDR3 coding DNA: TGTGCCACCATCTTCAGGGCGTCGAGGGACACTGAAGCTTTCTTT.

CDR3 bases: TGTGCCAGCAGTCCCCGACTAGCGGGAGTCAACGAGCAGTACTTC. Its protein product is CASSPRLAGVNEQYF. The chain joins TRBV27 to TRBJ2-7, with 12 nucleotides matching TRBD2. Germline values: CDR1 MNHEY, CDR2 SMNVEV (reference sequence). V lost 5 bases to trimming and J lost 5 bases; unmatched junction nucleotides: 7. The CDR3 extends over 15 amino acids.

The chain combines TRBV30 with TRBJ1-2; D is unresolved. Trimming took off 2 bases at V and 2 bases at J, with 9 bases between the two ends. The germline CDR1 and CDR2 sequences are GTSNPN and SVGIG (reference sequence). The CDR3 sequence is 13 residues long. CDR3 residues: CAWSKGRNYGYTF. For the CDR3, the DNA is TGTGCCTGGAGTAAAGGCAGGAACTATGGCTACACCTTC.

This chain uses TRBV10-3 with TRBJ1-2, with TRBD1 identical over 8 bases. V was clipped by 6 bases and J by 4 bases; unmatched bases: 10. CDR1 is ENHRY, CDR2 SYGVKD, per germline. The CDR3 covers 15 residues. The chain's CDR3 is CAISKGQALSYGYTF. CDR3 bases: TGTGCCATCAGCAAGGGACAGGCTTTGAGCTATGGCTACACCTTC.

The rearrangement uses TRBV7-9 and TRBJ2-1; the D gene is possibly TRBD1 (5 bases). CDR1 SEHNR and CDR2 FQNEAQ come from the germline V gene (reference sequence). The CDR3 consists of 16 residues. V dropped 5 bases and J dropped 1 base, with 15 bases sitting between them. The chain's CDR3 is CASSQKDILSYNEQFF. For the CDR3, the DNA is TGTGCCAGCAGCCAGAAGGACATACTATCCTACAATGAGCAGTTCTTC.

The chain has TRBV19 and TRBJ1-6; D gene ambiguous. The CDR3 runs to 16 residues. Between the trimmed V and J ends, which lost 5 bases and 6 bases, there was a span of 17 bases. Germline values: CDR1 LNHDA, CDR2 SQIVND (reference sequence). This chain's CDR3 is CASSVTQGKINSPLHF. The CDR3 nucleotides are TGTGCCAGTAGTGTAACTCAAGGAAAGATTAATTCACCCCTCCACTTT.

The CDR3 nucleotides read TGTGCCAGCAGCTTAGAAGGCCACGGGGTTGGGAATTCACCCCTCCACTTT. It yields the protein CASSLEGHGVGNSPLHF. The J gene is TRBJ1-6, the V gene TRBV11-2; no firm D call. The germline V gene has CDR1 SGHAT and CDR2 FQNNGV. Trimming stripped 0 bases from V and 7 bases from J, with 16 bases between. The CDR3 runs to 17 residues.